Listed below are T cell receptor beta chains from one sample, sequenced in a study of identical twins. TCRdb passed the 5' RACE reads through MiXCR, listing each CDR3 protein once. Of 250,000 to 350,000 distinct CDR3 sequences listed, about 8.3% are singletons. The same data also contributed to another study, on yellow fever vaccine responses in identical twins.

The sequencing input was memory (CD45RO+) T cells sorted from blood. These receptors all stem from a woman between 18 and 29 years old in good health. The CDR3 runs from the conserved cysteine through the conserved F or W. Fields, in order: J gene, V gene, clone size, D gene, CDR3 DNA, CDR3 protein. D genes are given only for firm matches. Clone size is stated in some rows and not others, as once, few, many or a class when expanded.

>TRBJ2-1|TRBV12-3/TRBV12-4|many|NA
TGTGCCAGCAGTTTTGGGGGATACAATGAGCAGTTCTTC
CASSFGGYNEQFF
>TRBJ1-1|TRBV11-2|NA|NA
TGTGCCAGCAGCTTAGGGCATCCCACTGAAGCTTTCTTT
CASSLGHPTEAFF
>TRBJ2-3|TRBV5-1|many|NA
TGCGCCAGCAGCTTGGGGACCCTCCCAGATACGCAGTATTTT
CASSLGTLPDTQYF
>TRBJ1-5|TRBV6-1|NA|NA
TGTGCCAGCCTCCCCCGGGGCGATCAGCCCCAGCATTTT
CASLPRGDQPQHF
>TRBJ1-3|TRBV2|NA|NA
TGTGCCAGCATTGCACAGGGAGGGGGAAACACCATATATTTT
CASIAQGGGNTIYF
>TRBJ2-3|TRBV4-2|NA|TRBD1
TGTGCCAGCAGCCAAGAGGGACAGAGCGGCGCAGATACGCAGTATTTT
CASSQEGQSGADTQYF
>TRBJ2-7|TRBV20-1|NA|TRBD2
TGCAGTGCTATAGGGCTAGCGGGAGTCTCCGAGCAGTACTTC
CSAIGLAGVSEQYF
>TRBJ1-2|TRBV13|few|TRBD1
TGTGCCAGCAGCTTAAGGGGGCTCTATGGCTACACCTTC
CASSLRGLYGYTF
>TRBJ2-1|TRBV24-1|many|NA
TGTGCCACCAGTGATACTGGACGCAATGAGCAGTTCTTC
CATSDTGRNEQFF
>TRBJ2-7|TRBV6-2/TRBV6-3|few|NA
TGTGCCAGCAGTCCCAGGAACTCCTACGAGCAGTACTTC
CASSPRNSYEQYF
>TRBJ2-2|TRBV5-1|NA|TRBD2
TGCGCCAGCAGCTTCGGGAGCGGGACGGCCGGCAACACCGGGGAGCTGTTTTTT
CASSFGSGTAGNTGELFF
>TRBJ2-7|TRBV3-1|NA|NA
TGTGCCAGCAGCCAAGGTCAGATGTTGGGTGCGTTAGAGCAGTACTTC
CASSQGQMLGALEQYF
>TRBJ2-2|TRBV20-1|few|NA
TGCAGTGCTAGAGAGGGAACTAGAAGTACCGGGGAGCTGTTTTTT
CSAREGTRSTGELFF
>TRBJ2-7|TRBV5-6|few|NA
TGTGCCAGCAGCTTTGGGGGAAACACCTACGAGCAGTACTTC
CASSFGGNTYEQYF
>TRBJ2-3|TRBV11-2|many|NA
TGTGCCAGCAGCTTCTTTCAGGGAGCAGATACGCAGTATTTT
CASSFFQGADTQYF
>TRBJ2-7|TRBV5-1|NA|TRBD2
TGCGCCAGCAGCTTGATCGGGGGAGGGCCCTACGAGCAGTACTTC
CASSLIGGGPYEQYF
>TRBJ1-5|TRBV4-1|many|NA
TGCGCCAGCAGCCAAGTGTCGGCAGGGGAACAGCCCCAGCATTTT
CASSQVSAGEQPQHF
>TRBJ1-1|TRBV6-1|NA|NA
TGTGCCAGCAGTCTCCGACAGATGAACACTGAAGCTTTCTTT
CASSLRQMNTEAFF
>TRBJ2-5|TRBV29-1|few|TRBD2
TGCAGCGTAGGGGCCCTATTAGCGGGAGGGGACGAAGAGACCCAGTACTTC
CSVGALLAGGDEETQYF
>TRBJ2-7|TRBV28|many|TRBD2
TGTGCCAGCGGCTTAGCGGGGTCCTACGAGCAGTACTTC
CASGLAGSYEQYF
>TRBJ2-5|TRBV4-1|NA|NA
TGCGCCAGCAGCCAGAGGGAGAGGCAAGAGACCCAGTACTTC
CASSQRERQETQYF
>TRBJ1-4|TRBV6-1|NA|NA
TGTGCCAGCAGTGAAAGGGGTACAGCTCTAGGGGAAAAACTGTTTTTT
CASSERGTALGEKLFF
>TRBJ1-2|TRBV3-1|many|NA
TGTGCCAGCAGCCAAGGGGGTCGCTATGGCTACACCTTC
CASSQGGRYGYTF
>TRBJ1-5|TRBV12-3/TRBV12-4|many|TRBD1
TGTGCCAGCAGTACAGGGGGTGGTACTTATCAGCCCCAGCATTTT
CASSTGGGTYQPQHF
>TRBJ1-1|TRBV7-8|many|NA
TGTGCCAGCAGCTCGCGGAGGGCTGGAAACACTGAAGCTTTCTTT
CASSSRRAGNTEAFF